These T cell receptor beta chains were read from a single sample in a study of CD8 T cells in ankylosing spondylitis. Using its own MiXCR run on the 5' RACE reads, TCRdb lists one record per CDR3 protein. The table lists approximately 440,000 distinct CDR3 sequences, 17% of them singletons. Specimen: blood, either unsorted or a sorted T cell fraction (not recorded which). All receptors derive from a male donor with ankylosing spondylitis. Each CDR3 is given with its conserved first and last residue. Each record gives: J gene, D gene, clone size, V gene, CDR3 protein, CDR3 DNA. D genes are given only for firm matches. Size is stated for part of the rows, as once, few or many counts, or as a class when the clone is expanded.

j_gene: TRBJ2-2
d_gene: NA
abundance: many
v_gene: TRBV12-3/TRBV12-4
CDR3aa: CASSLSQGSGELFF
CDR3nt: TGTGCCAGCAGTTTGAGCCAGGGATCCGGGGAGCTGTTTTTT

j_gene: TRBJ2-2
d_gene: NA
abundance: NA
v_gene: TRBV12-3/TRBV12-4
CDR3aa: CTCSFSPGWFGASTGELFF
CDR3nt: TGTACCTGCAGTTTCTCCCCAGGGTGGTTTGGGGCGTCCACCGGGGAGCTGTTTTTT

j_gene: TRBJ2-1
d_gene: NA
abundance: many
v_gene: TRBV20-1
CDR3aa: CSARRETAWNEQFF
CDR3nt: TGCAGTGCCCGCCGGGAGACGGCTTGGAATGAGCAGTTCTTC

j_gene: TRBJ2-2
d_gene: NA
abundance: NA
v_gene: TRBV4-1
CDR3aa: CASSQEGRVYTGELFF
CDR3nt: TGCGCCAGCAGCCAAGAGGGCCGGGTTTACACCGGGGAGCTGTTTTTT

j_gene: TRBJ1-3
d_gene: TRBD1
abundance: few
v_gene: TRBV20-1
CDR3aa: CSARKGQGLSGNTIYF
CDR3nt: TGCAGTGCTAGAAAGGGACAGGGTCTCTCTGGAAACACCATATATTTT

j_gene: TRBJ1-5
d_gene: NA
abundance: few
v_gene: TRBV7-2
CDR3aa: CASSLAKGNSNQPQHF
CDR3nt: TGTGCCAGCAGCTTAGCAAAAGGAAATAGCAATCAGCCCCAGCATTTT

j_gene: TRBJ2-3
d_gene: TRBD2
abundance: few
v_gene: TRBV6-1
CDR3aa: CASSPNIPGTRGRTDTQYF
CDR3nt: TGTGCCAGCAGTCCAAACATCCCGGGGACTAGGGGTCGTACAGATACGCAGTATTTT

j_gene: TRBJ2-6
d_gene: NA
abundance: few
v_gene: TRBV28
CDR3aa: CASSPWTASSGANVLTF
CDR3nt: TGTGCCAGCAGTCCCTGGACAGCTAGCTCTGGGGCCAACGTCCTGACTTTC

j_gene: TRBJ1-5
d_gene: TRBD1
abundance: few
v_gene: TRBV12-3/TRBV12-4
CDR3aa: CASSGTGALYSNQPQHF
CDR3nt: TGTGCCAGCAGCGGGACAGGGGCACTTTATAGCAATCAGCCCCAGCATTTT

j_gene: TRBJ1-3
d_gene: TRBD1
abundance: many
v_gene: TRBV4-2
CDR3aa: CASSQDSPGQVSGNTIYF
CDR3nt: TGTGCCAGCAGCCAAGATTCACCGGGACAGGTTAGCGGAAACACCATATATTTT

j_gene: TRBJ1-5
d_gene: TRBD1
abundance: many
v_gene: TRBV6-1
CDR3aa: CASSPGTGDYQPQHF
CDR3nt: TGTGCCAGCAGCCCCGGGACAGGGGATTATCAGCCCCAGCATTTT

j_gene: TRBJ2-2
d_gene: TRBD2
abundance: NA
v_gene: TRBV6-5
CDR3aa: CASSYSLAENTGELFF
CDR3nt: TGTGCCAGCAGTTACTCCCTAGCGGAGAACACCGGGGAGCTGTTTTTT

j_gene: TRBJ2-7
d_gene: TRBD1
abundance: few
v_gene: TRBV20-1
CDR3aa: CSAPGTGTEQYF
CDR3nt: TGCAGTGCGCCCGGGACAGGGACGGAGCAGTACTTC

j_gene: TRBJ1-6
d_gene: TRBD1
abundance: NA
v_gene: TRBV7-8
CDR3aa: CASSFNPGQGNSPLHF
CDR3nt: TGTGCCAGCAGCTTTAACCCCGGACAGGGTAATTCACCCCTCCACTTT

j_gene: TRBJ1-3
d_gene: NA
abundance: few
v_gene: TRBV11-2
CDR3aa: CASSLEAPGVRTGNTIYF
CDR3nt: TGTGCCAGCAGCTTAGAAGCACCTGGAGTTAGGACTGGAAACACCATATATTTT

j_gene: TRBJ2-1
d_gene: NA
abundance: many
v_gene: TRBV18
CDR3aa: CASSPTGFSYNEQFF
CDR3nt: TGTGCCAGCTCACCTACAGGGTTCTCCTACAATGAGCAGTTCTTC

j_gene: TRBJ1-4
d_gene: NA
abundance: NA
v_gene: TRBV3-1
CDR3aa: CASSKQGSHNEKLFF
CDR3nt: TGTGCCAGCAGCAAACAGGGCTCACATAATGAAAAACTGTTTTTT

j_gene: TRBJ1-4
d_gene: NA
abundance: NA
v_gene: TRBV7-8
CDR3aa: CASSSTGLGEKLFF
CDR3nt: TGTGCCAGCAGCTCGACAGGTCTCGGGGAAAAACTGTTTTTT

j_gene: TRBJ2-3
d_gene: TRBD2
abundance: NA
v_gene: TRBV7-2
CDR3aa: CASSSDLGTSGYF
CDR3nt: TGTGCCAGCAGCTCCGACCTTGGGACTAGCGGGTATTTT

j_gene: TRBJ2-3
d_gene: TRBD2
abundance: few
v_gene: TRBV6-1
CDR3aa: CASRAASGRGIDTQYF
CDR3nt: TGTGCTTCGCGGGCGGCTAGCGGGAGGGGGATAGATACGCAGTATTTT

j_gene: TRBJ2-4
d_gene: TRBD1
abundance: NA
v_gene: TRBV11-1
CDR3aa: CASSLEGRGRENIQYF
CDR3nt: TGTGCCAGCAGCTTAGAAGGCAGGGGGCGGGAAAACATTCAGTACTTC

j_gene: TRBJ2-5
d_gene: TRBD2
abundance: few
v_gene: TRBV4-2
CDR3aa: CASSQESGGGQETQYF
CDR3nt: TGTGCCAGCAGCCAAGAAAGCGGGGGGGGCCAAGAGACCCAGTACTTC

j_gene: TRBJ2-4
d_gene: NA
abundance: few
v_gene: TRBV12-3/TRBV12-4
CDR3aa: CASSERAGTSDLAKNIQYF
CDR3nt: TGTGCCAGCAGTGAGAGGGCCGGGACATCAGATCTAGCCAAAAACATTCAGTACTTC

j_gene: TRBJ1-1
d_gene: NA
abundance: few
v_gene: TRBV5-1
CDR3aa: CASSNQTGLNTEAFF
CDR3nt: TGCGCCAGCAGCAATCAGACAGGACTGAACACTGAAGCTTTCTTT

j_gene: TRBJ2-1
d_gene: TRBD1
abundance: few
v_gene: TRBV6-5
CDR3aa: CASSYRDRARGEQFF
CDR3nt: TGTGCCAGCAGTTACCGGGACAGGGCCCGAGGGGAGCAGTTCTTC

j_gene: TRBJ1-2
d_gene: NA
abundance: NA
v_gene: TRBV3-1
CDR3aa: CASSRQTSYGYTF
CDR3nt: TGTGCCAGCAGCCGGCAAACTTCTTATGGCTACACCTTC

j_gene: TRBJ2-2
d_gene: TRBD1
abundance: few
v_gene: TRBV6-5
CDR3aa: CASSYSKKGQGSGELFF
CDR3nt: TGTGCCAGCAGTTACTCGAAAAAGGGACAGGGGTCCGGGGAGCTGTTTTTT

j_gene: TRBJ1-2
d_gene: NA
abundance: NA
v_gene: TRBV4-1
CDR3aa: CASSPTPRGTGGGYSF
CDR3nt: TGCGCCAGCAGCCCTACCCCCCGGGGGACTGGAGGTGGCTACTCCTTC

j_gene: TRBJ1-4
d_gene: TRBD1
abundance: NA
v_gene: TRBV7-9
CDR3aa: CASSPGQPSNEKLFF
CDR3nt: TGTGCCAGCAGCCCGGGACAGCCCTCTAATGAAAAACTGTTTTTT

j_gene: TRBJ1-2
d_gene: NA
abundance: few
v_gene: TRBV4-3
CDR3aa: CASSQGSGEGNGYTF
CDR3nt: TGCGCCAGCAGCCAAGGTTCGGGAGAGGGAAACGGCTACACCTTC

j_gene: TRBJ2-1
d_gene: TRBD1
abundance: NA
v_gene: TRBV24-1
CDR3aa: CATSAQGADNEQFF
CDR3nt: TGTGCCACCAGTGCACAGGGGGCGGACAATGAGCAGTTCTTC

j_gene: TRBJ1-4
d_gene: NA
abundance: once
v_gene: TRBV15
CDR3aa: CATSRAGRNEKLFF
CDR3nt: TGTGCCACCAGCAGAGCGGGAAGAAATGAAAAACTGTTTTTT

j_gene: TRBJ2-7
d_gene: TRBD2
abundance: NA
v_gene: TRBV11-2
CDR3aa: CASSPRLAGDEQYF
CDR3nt: TGTGCCAGCAGCCCCCGTTTGGCGGGAGACGAGCAGTACTTC

j_gene: TRBJ1-2
d_gene: NA
abundance: few
v_gene: TRBV4-1
CDR3aa: CASSQDSAGLYGYTF
CDR3nt: TGCGCCAGCAGCCAAGATTCCGCAGGACTCTATGGCTACACCTTC

j_gene: TRBJ1-4
d_gene: NA
abundance: NA
v_gene: TRBV20-1
CDR3aa: CSARDPEKVREKLFF
CDR3nt: TGCAGTGCTAGAGATCCAGAGAAGGTTCGAGAAAAACTGTTTTTT

j_gene: TRBJ1-2
d_gene: NA
abundance: NA
v_gene: TRBV3-1
CDR3aa: CASSQLVSGGGYTF
CDR3nt: TGTGCCAGCAGCCAGCTGGTGTCCGGCGGCGGCTACACCTTC

j_gene: TRBJ1-2
d_gene: TRBD1
abundance: many
v_gene: TRBV5-6
CDR3aa: CASSLRDSGYTF
CDR3nt: TGTGCCAGCAGCTTAAGGGACAGTGGCTACACCTTC

j_gene: TRBJ2-1
d_gene: NA
abundance: many
v_gene: TRBV10-3
CDR3aa: CAISESSMHEQFF
CDR3nt: TGTGCCATCAGTGAGTCCAGTATGCATGAGCAGTTCTTC

j_gene: TRBJ2-3
d_gene: TRBD2
abundance: NA
v_gene: TRBV7-2
CDR3aa: CASSLEGAGGSVTQYF
CDR3nt: TGTGCCAGCAGCTTAGAAGGTGCGGGAGGGTCTGTGACGCAGTATTTT

j_gene: TRBJ2-1
d_gene: TRBD2
abundance: NA
v_gene: TRBV5-1
CDR3aa: CASSLSSTSGIGGEQFF
CDR3nt: TGCGCCAGCAGCCTTAGCTCGACTAGCGGGATAGGAGGTGAGCAGTTCTTC

j_gene: TRBJ1-2
d_gene: NA
abundance: NA
v_gene: TRBV5-1
CDR3aa: CASRFATANYGYTF
CDR3nt: TGCGCCAGCAGATTTGCGACAGCTAACTATGGCTACACCTTC

j_gene: TRBJ2-4
d_gene: TRBD2
abundance: NA
v_gene: TRBV27
CDR3aa: CASSSTPLLAGGPKNIQYF
CDR3nt: TGTGCCAGCAGTTCCACGCCCCTACTAGCGGGGGGGCCCAAAAACATTCAGTACTTC

j_gene: TRBJ2-1
d_gene: TRBD1
abundance: few
v_gene: TRBV6-1
CDR3aa: CASSNDRGLVNEQFF
CDR3nt: TGTGCCAGCAGCAACGACAGGGGGCTTGTCAATGAGCAGTTCTTC

j_gene: TRBJ1-5
d_gene: NA
abundance: NA
v_gene: TRBV12-3/TRBV12-4
CDR3aa: CASSKTGSNQPQHF
CDR3nt: TGTGCCAGCAGCAAGACAGGTAGCAATCAGCCCCAGCATTTT

j_gene: TRBJ2-1
d_gene: TRBD2
abundance: many
v_gene: TRBV20-1
CDR3aa: CSARASGTGNEQFF
CDR3nt: TGCAGTGCTAGAGCTAGCGGGACGGGCAATGAGCAGTTCTTC